This T cell receptor (beta chain) was identified in a study of T cell responses to AZD1222 COVID-19 vaccine. On the study more broadly: Pooling was applied to second doses at about 4 or about 12 weeks. Notes on the study in general: Clonal diversity may have been underestimated in mostly white British donors.

With regard to this clone: Its antigen is still unknown.

J gave up 7 bases and V 2 bases, and 9 bases lay outside the gene matches. The CDR3 totals 16 residues. The germline V gene has CDR1 SGHKS and CDR2 YYEKEE (reference sequence). Using immunoSEQ multiplex PCR, the repertoire was profiled, and TCRdb retains in-frame clones only, with some absent. Of over 120,000 clones detected, 80% to 95% appear once; the ten largest clones hold 5%. This material consisted of peripheral blood, taken on day 0 of AZD1222 vaccination. The receptor comes from an adult in good health. The chain carries TRBV5-5 and TRBJ1-6; 7 nucleotides line up with TRBD1. Written as DNA, the CDR3 is TGTGCCAGCAGCTTCCTGACAGGGCAGACAAATTCACCCCTCCACTTT. Translation gives CASSFLTGQTNSPLHF.